The 2 T cell receptor beta chains below come from one sample, sequenced in a study of CD8 T cells in Susac syndrome. Random hexamers served to reverse transcribe roughly 0.45 to 1 ug RNA. TCRdb re-analysed the immunoSEQ multiplex PCR reads in MiXCR, keeping a single row per CDR3 protein. The table includes around 130,000 distinct CDR3 sequences, roughly 94% detected once. The sample comprised CD8+ T cells from PBMCs. The receptors shown here come from a human donor with Susac syndrome.

This clonotype has only a few counts. A much larger clone lies one base from this, so it may be a read error. The CDR3 DNA reads TGTGCCAGCAGCCCAGAGGGGTCGACTTTCGACAATGAGCAGTTCTTC. It yields the protein CASSPEGSTFDNEQFF. The chain combines TRBV3-1 with TRBJ2-1; D possibly uses TRBD1 or TRBD2 (5 bases each). Germline CDR1 is LGHDT and CDR2 is YNNKEL (reference sequence). The CDR3 length is 16 residues. Trimming removed 4 bases from V and 5 bases from J, with 18 bases in between.

CDR3 sequence (DNA): TGTGCCAGCAGCCAAGGGGTTCGGACGGGGAATGAGCAGTTCTTC. It translates to CASSQGVRTGNEQFF. The rearrangement joins TRBV14 to TRBJ2-1; D might be TRBD2 (5 bases). CDR1 SGHDN and CDR2 FVKESK come from the germline V gene. The CDR3 consists of 15 residues. V was clipped by 1 base and J by 7 bases, with 14 bases between them.